The 31 T cell receptor beta chains reported below all come from one sample, sequenced in a study of blood T cell repertoires in COVID-19. Data came from immunoSEQ multiplex PCR; TCRdb stores just in-frame clones and leaves some out. The sample yields 200,000 to 250,000 clones, about four fifths seen once. The sample taken for sequencing was peripheral blood. Receptor source: a woman over 75 with COVID-19, enrolled during active disease.

This rearrangement joins TRBV25-1 to TRBJ2-7; 7 bases are shared with TRBD1. V gave up 5 bases and J gave up 5 bases; unmatched junction bases: 12. This CDR3 region has 15 residues. Germline V gene data show CDR1 as MGHDK and CDR2 as SYGVNS. The CDR3 protein is CASSQTGVTPNEQYF. CDR3 in DNA: TGTGCCAGCAGTCAAACAGGGGTCACCCCTAACGAGCAGTACTTC.

This chain connects TRBV23-1 to TRBJ1-4; tentative D call: TRBD1 (5 bases). TRBV23-1 is marked as an open reading frame, function uncertain. The V end was cut by 4 bases, the J end by 6 bases, with 12 bases between. This CDR3 is built from 14 residues. The CDR3 sequence is CASSLGGVYEKLFF. DNA of the CDR3: TGCGCCAGCAGTCTAGGAGGGGTTTATGAAAAACTGTTTTTT.

This chain connects TRBV9 to TRBJ1-2; possible D gene TRBD1, 5 bases. V gave up 3 bases and J gave up 0 bases, with 9 bases separating them. Germline-derived CDR1 and CDR2 are SGDLS and YYNGEE. The CDR3 has 14 residues. The CDR3 spells CASSAGQSNYGYTF. Here the CDR3 DNA reads TGTGCCAGCAGCGCCGGACAATCTAACTATGGCTACACCTTC.

V gene TRBV19 combines with J gene TRBJ2-5; TRBD2 might be the D (6 bases). Germline V gives CDR1 LNHDA, CDR2 SQIVND (reference sequence). Trimming shortened V by 1 base and J by 2 bases, and 8 bases separated the two germline ends. CDR3 length: 14 amino acids. CDR3 DNA sequence: TGTGCCAGTAGTATAGTGGGACTGCAAGAGACCCAGTACTTC. It encodes CASSIVGLQETQYF. Based on the CDR3 plus reference TRBV19 and TRBJ2-5, the full variable domain is DGGITQSPKYLFRKEGQNVTLSCEQNLNHDAMYWYRQDPGQGLRLIYYSQIVNDFQKGDIAEGYSVSREKKESFPLTVTSAQKNPTAFYLCASSIVGLQETQYFGPGTRLLVL.

The chain joins TRBV7-2 to TRBJ2-5; 8 nucleotides line up with TRBD1. V lost 4 bases and J lost 5; bases outside the gene matches: 3. CDR3 size: 13 residues. Per the germline V gene, CDR1 is SGHTA and CDR2 is FQGNSA. CDR3 sequence reads: CASSSRGHETQYF. DNA for the CDR3: TGTGCCAGCAGCTCCAGGGGGCACGAGACCCAGTACTTC.

V is TRBV7-9 and J is TRBJ1-3; no firm D call. Germline values: CDR1 SEHNR, CDR2 FQNEAQ (reference sequence). The CDR3 extends over 13 amino acids. V lost 4 bases to trimming and J lost 4 bases, with 8 bases between them. CDR3 sequence: CASSSSAGNTIYF. The CDR3 DNA follows: TGTGCCAGCAGCTCCAGCGCCGGAAACACCATATATTTT.

The chain couples TRBV9 to TRBJ2-3, with unresolved D. V was shortened by 0 bases and J by 2 bases, with 7 bases between the two germline ends. Germline V lookup: CDR1 SGDLS, CDR2 YYNGEE. The CDR3 is made up of 14 amino acids. CDR3 sequence: CASSVDSSTDTQYF. CDR3 nucleotides: TGTGCCAGCAGCGTAGACTCTTCCACAGATACGCAGTATTTT.

CDR3 sequence: CASSVDRGWGSNQPQHF. CDR3 in DNA: TGTGCCAGCAGTGTGGACAGGGGGTGGGGGAGCAATCAGCCCCAGCATTTT. J is TRBJ1-5 and V is TRBV6-1; 10 bases align to TRBD1. V shed 4 bases, J shed 1 base, and the junction held 7 bases outside the gene matches. The CDR3 has 17 residues. Germline loops: CDR1 MNHNS, CDR2 SASEGT.

This chain joins TRBV10-3 and TRBJ1-1, with D perhaps matching TRBD1 (6 bases). Trimming pared 0 bases from V and 1 base from J, leaving 9 bases between. This CDR3 has 15 amino acids. The germline gives CDR1 ENHRY, CDR2 SYGVKD. The DNA of the CDR3 is TGTGCCATCAGTGAGTCGGCAGGGGAGAACACTGAAGCTTTCTTT. Protein: CAISESAGENTEAFF.

The sample holds a few counts of this clone. V is TRBV28 and J is TRBJ1-5; D is ambiguous. Germline-derived CDR1 and CDR2 are MDHEN and SYDVKM. Trimming cost V 5 bases and J 0 bases, with 11 bases left between them. This CDR3 region has 15 residues. The CDR3, as DNA: TGTGCCAGCAGTCACGGGAGTAATAGCAATCAGCCCCAGCATTTT. Translating gives CASSHGSNSNQPQHF.

The rearrangement uses TRBV3-1 (or the pseudogene TRBV3-2) and TRBJ2-2; D remains unclear. In germline, CDR1 is LGHDT, CDR2 YNNKEL (reference sequence). The germline V and J ends were trimmed by 3 bases and 6 bases, with 5 bases remaining between them. This CDR3 region has 12 residues. The CDR3 protein is CASSQSSGELFF. In DNA form, the CDR3 reads TGTGCCAGCAGCCAGTCATCCGGGGAGCTGTTTTTT.

The genes are TRBV18 and TRBJ1-1; 9 nucleotides agree with TRBD1. Germline V gives CDR1 KGHSH, CDR2 LQKENI. The J segment lost 1 base and the V segment lost 9 bases, leaving 3 bases of the junction unmatched. CDR3 size: 13 residues. CDR3 sequence: CASSTGGNTEAFF. CDR3 sequence (DNA): TGTGCCAGTTCGACAGGGGGGAACACTGAAGCTTTCTTT.

This clone appeared a single time. The V and J genes are TRBV6-5 and TRBJ2-1; 7 bases fit TRBD1. There are 14 residues in the CDR3. The germline gives CDR1 MNHEY, CDR2 SVGAGI. V lost 6 bases to trimming and J lost 7 bases; unmatched junction nucleotides: 9. The CDR3 loop reads CASRRGTEINEQFF. The CDR3 DNA reads as TGTGCCAGCAGGCGAGGGACAGAAATTAATGAGCAGTTCTTC.

This clone was recorded at least ten times. The chain carries TRBV4-1 and TRBJ1-2, with 7 bases lining up with TRBD1. The trim removed 0 bases at V and 6 bases at J, leaving 7 bases unmatched. CDR3 length equals 15 residues. CDR1 MGHRA and CDR2 YSYEKL come from the germline V gene. The CDR3, as DNA: TGCGCCAGCAGCCAAGATCTCTGGGACAGTCATGGCTACACCTTC. Amino acids: CASSQDLWDSHGYTF.

As concerns this clone: Other DNA variants within this sample encode the same CDR3. This rearrangement joins TRBV19 to TRBJ2-2, with 8 bases identical to TRBD2. Germline V CDR1 and CDR2: LNHDA, SQIVND (reference sequence). The CDR3 sequence is 16 residues long. With 5 bases clipped from V and 2 bases from J, the junction kept 7 bases outside the gene matches. CDR3 in DNA: TGTGCCAGTAGTCTCCGGGGGGGCCGCAACACCGGGGAGCTGTTTTTT. Translation gives CASSLRGGRNTGELFF.

The chain links TRBV5-4 to TRBJ2-2; TRBD2 is a possible D gene (6 bases). The CDR3 extends over 13 amino acids. CDR1 is SGHNT, CDR2 YYREEE, per germline (reference sequence). This chain's CDR3 is CAESGRNTGELFF. The CDR3 coding sequence is TGTGCTGAGAGCGGGCGGAACACCGGGGAGCTGTTTTTT.

The V call is TRBV5-1, the J call TRBJ2-1; 7 positions match TRBD2. J was trimmed by 8 bases and V by 2 bases; bases with no gene match: 4. CDR3 length: 13 amino acids. The germline V gene encodes CDR1 SGHRS and CDR2 YFSETQ. The CDR3 sequence: CASSLTSVDEQFF. In nucleotides, the CDR3 is TGCGCCAGCAGCTTAACTAGCGTCGATGAGCAGTTCTTC.

This chain connects TRBV6-6 to TRBJ1-5; TRBD1 might be the D (5 bases). Germline loops: CDR1 MNHNY, CDR2 SVGAGI (reference sequence). V lost 5 bases and J 0 bases, leaving 11 bases between the germline ends. CDR3 length: 15 residues. CDR3 in DNA: TGTGCCAGCAGTAGGGGACTCACTAGCAATCAGCCCCAGCATTTT. Translated: CASSRGLTSNQPQHF.

This clone appeared once. V usage is TRBV7-9 and J usage is TRBJ2-6, with unresolved D. CDR3 length equals 14 residues. CDR1 is SEHNR, CDR2 FQNEAQ, per germline (reference sequence). Between the trimmed V and J ends, which lost 3 bases and 1 base, there was a span of 4 bases. DNA for the CDR3: TGTGCCAGCAGCTTCGGTTCTGGGGCCAACGTCCTGACTTTC. This gives the protein CASSFGSGANVLTF. The whole variable domain, remainder taken from reference TRBV7-9 and TRBJ2-6, is DTGVSQNPRHKITKRGQNVTFRCDPISEHNRLYWYRQTLGQGPEFLTYFQNEAQLEKSRLLSDRFSAERPKGSFSTLEIQRTEQGDSAMYLCASSFGSGANVLTFGAGSRLTVL.

The chain carries TRBV29-1 and TRBJ1-1, with a tentative D call TRBD1 (6 bases). The CDR3 runs 12 residues. The germline CDR1 and CDR2 sequences are SQVTM and ANQGSEA. The V gene lost 7 bases and the J gene lost 4 bases, with 13 bases spanning the gap. DNA of the CDR3: TGCAGCGCTACAGGGTTCGGCACTGAAGCTTTCTTT. Translation: CSATGFGTEAFF. Using reference TRBV29-1 and TRBJ1-1 for the parts outside the CDR3, the full variable domain is SAVISQKPSRDICQRGTSLTIQCQVDSQVTMMFWYRQQPGQSLTLIATANQGSEATYESGFVIDKFPISRPNLTFSTLTVSNMSPEDSSIYLCSATGFGTEAFFGQGTRLTVV.

The genes are TRBV2 and TRBJ2-7; 9 bases map to TRBD2. Germline V gene sequence: CDR1 SNHLY, CDR2 FYNNEI. The CDR3 runs to 13 residues. Trimming at V came to 7 bases and at J to 4 bases, leaving 5 bases not matched to a gene. This CDR3 is CASKRRGGYEQYF. The CDR3 region has the DNA TGTGCCAGCAAGCGGCGGGGGGGATACGAGCAGTACTTC.

This clone occurred once. This chain links TRBV7-3 with TRBJ2-3; 7 bases line up with TRBD2. V lost 5 bases, J lost 4 bases, and 9 bases stayed unmatched. CDR1 and CDR2 (germline): SGHTA, FQGTGA. The CDR3 consists of 15 residues. The CDR3 DNA reads TGTGCCAGCAGCCCGGGACTACCCGGCCCAGATACGCAGTATTTT. The encoded protein is CASSPGLPGPDTQYF.

This clone was detected a few times. The chain employs TRBV6-2 or TRBV6-3 and TRBJ2-1, with TRBD2 matching 14 bases. The V gene's germline CDR1 is MNHEY and CDR2 SVGEGT. The CDR3 loop spans 15 amino acids. The V and J ends lost 5 bases and 7 bases, in that order; junction bases with no gene match: 4. The CDR3 sequence: CASSETSGGVNEQFF. The CDR3 DNA sequence: TGTGCCAGCAGTGAGACTAGCGGGGGGGTGAATGAGCAGTTCTTC.

This sequence joins TRBV5-4 and TRBJ1-4, with D tentatively TRBD1 (6 bases). Germline loops: CDR1 SGHNT, CDR2 YYREEE (reference sequence). The CDR3 extends over 14 amino acids. Trimming took 3 bases from V and 4 from J, leaving 10 bases between them. CDR3 nucleotide sequence: TGTGCCAGCAGCTCGGGGGGGCTTAATGAAAAACTGTTTTTT. Its translation: CASSSGGLNEKLFF.

The gene calls are TRBV5-4 and TRBJ1-1, with D uncertain. The length of the CDR3 is 15 residues. The germline gives CDR1 SGHNT, CDR2 YYREEE (reference sequence). V gave up 4 bases and J gave up 1 base, with 14 bases separating them. Written as DNA, the CDR3 is TGTGCCAGCAGCCCCTCCACAGATGGGAACACTGAAGCTTTCTTT. It is translated as CASSPSTDGNTEAFF.

J is TRBJ1-1 and V is TRBV5-8, with a tentative D call TRBD1 (5 bases). The CDR3 has 14 amino acids. CDR1 and CDR2 from the germline V gene are SGHTS and YDEGEE. Trimming took 4 bases from V and 1 from J, leaving 11 bases between them. CDR3 sequence (DNA): TGTGCCAGCAGCCTAACAGGTCCGAACACTGAAGCTTTCTTT. Its protein product is CASSLTGPNTEAFF. The entire variable domain, with the rest obtained from reference TRBV5-8 and TRBJ1-1, is as follows: EAGVTQSPTHLIKTRGQQATLRCSPISGHTSVYWYQQALGLGLQFLLWYDEGEERNRGNFPPRFSGRQFPNYSSELNVNALELEDSALYLCASSLTGPNTEAFFGQGTRLTVV.

As regards this clone: At the DNA level, this CDR3 is encoded by other sequences in the same sample as well. This chain connects TRBV6-5 to TRBJ1-1, with 9 nucleotides matching TRBD1. Trimming cost V 5 bases and J 5 bases; bases outside gene matches: 3. CDR3 size: 13 residues. Germline CDR1 is MNHEY and CDR2 is SVGAGI. DNA of the CDR3: TGTGCCAGCAGTCGACAGGGGGTGACTGAAGCTTTCTTT. Encoded protein: CASSRQGVTEAFF.

This clone was observed at least ten times. This chain joins TRBV28 and TRBJ1-2, with no clear D. The CDR3 length is 13 residues. Germline V gene sequence: CDR1 MDHEN, CDR2 SYDVKM. With 5 bases removed from V and 8 bases from J, the gap between germline ends came to 15 bases. CDR3 sequence: CASSPIGIGGYTF. The CDR3, as DNA: TGTGCCAGCAGTCCCATCGGGATCGGGGGCTACACCTTC.

The J gene is TRBJ2-3, the V gene TRBV11-2; TRBD2 matches at 12 bases. This CDR3 is built from 16 residues. CDR1 is SGHAT, CDR2 FQNNGV, per germline. V lost 0 bases, J lost 6 bases, and 4 bases stayed unmatched. CDR3 protein: CASSLETSGGGDTQYF. The CDR3 region has the DNA TGTGCCAGCAGCTTAGAGACTAGCGGGGGCGGGGATACGCAGTATTTT.

The chain employs TRBV4-1 and TRBJ2-7, with 10 bases identical to TRBD2. The CDR3 loop spans 17 amino acids. After removal of 3 bases from V and 1 base from J, the junction contained 9 bases not matched to a gene. Germline loops: CDR1 MGHRA, CDR2 YSYEKL. The CDR3 is CASSQQERGGTSYEQYF. CDR3 in DNA: TGCGCCAGCAGCCAGCAGGAGCGGGGGGGCACGTCCTACGAGCAGTACTTC.

The chain combines TRBV3-1 (or the pseudogene TRBV3-2) with TRBJ2-7; no firm D call. The CDR3 loop spans 12 amino acids. Trimming left V 0 bases short and J 6 bases short, with 6 bases between. Germline CDR1 reads LGHDT; CDR2 reads YNNKEL (reference sequence). CDR3 in DNA: TGTGCCAGCAGCCAAGATCCCCGCGAGCAGTACTTC. Residues: CASSQDPREQYF.